The 6 T cell receptor beta chains below all came from one sample that was sequenced in a study of T cells in localized non-small cell lung cancer. Repertoires were generated with immunoSEQ multiplex PCR, while TCRdb's copy carries only in-frame clones and drops some. The sample consists of several thousand clones, 87% of them appearing once. This sample comprised peripheral blood, obtained before any cancer treatment. The receptors here all came from a male donor at least 60 years old with stage I lung adenocarcinoma.

The chain is built from TRBV29-1 and TRBJ1-2; a weak D match, TRBD1 (5 bases). Per the germline V gene, CDR1 is SQVTM and CDR2 is ANQGSEA. This CDR3 has 12 amino acids. V was cut by 7 bases and J by 2 bases, with 11 bases left in between. CDR3 loop: CSAGTENYGYTF. The CDR3 DNA is TGCAGCGCCGGGACGGAAAACTATGGCTACACCTTC.

The V gene is TRBV7-2, the J gene TRBJ1-5, with 8 bases lining up with TRBD1. CDR1 and CDR2 from the germline V gene are SGHTA and FQGNSA. There are 14 residues in the CDR3. Trimming removed 5 bases from V and 4 bases from J; junction bases left unmatched: 4. The DNA of the CDR3 is TGTGCCAGCAGCCAGGGGGCAGGGAATCAGCCCCAGCATTTT. This gives the protein CASSQGAGNQPQHF.

The chain has TRBV19 and TRBJ2-6; TRBD1 aligns across 10 bases. With V trimmed by 10 bases and J by 0 bases, 6 bases remained unmatched. Germline V gene lookup returns CDR1 LNHDA and CDR2 SQIVND (reference sequence). This CDR3 contains 16 residues. CDR3 bases: TGTGCCATCTCGGACAGGGGGGCCTCTGGGGCCAACGTCCTGACTTTC. Amino acid sequence: CAISDRGASGANVLTF.

This clone has only one observation. The chain uses TRBV9 and TRBJ1-6, with no clear D. The CDR3 has 13 residues. Germline V lookup: CDR1 SGDLS, CDR2 YYNGEE. Trimming stripped 2 bases from V and 10 bases from J, with 10 bases between. CDR3 in amino acids: CASSVDLGSPLHF. CDR3 DNA sequence: TGTGCCAGCAGCGTGGACCTGGGGTCACCCCTCCACTTT.

The rearrangement uses TRBV5-5 and TRBJ1-5; D possibly corresponds to TRBD1 (5 bases). Germline CDR1 and CDR2: SGHKS and YYEKEE (reference sequence). This CDR3 has 14 residues. Trimming shortened V by 5 bases and J by 4 bases, and 13 bases separated the two germline ends. The CDR3 sequence is CASRAGTVNQPQHF. In DNA, the CDR3 is TGTGCCAGCAGGGCCGGGACGGTGAATCAGCCCCAGCATTTT.

Written as DNA, the CDR3 is TGTGCCAGCAGCTTAAAGTCAACTAATGAAAAACTGTTTTTT. It codes for CASSLKSTNEKLFF. This chain uses TRBV7-9 with TRBJ1-4; D remains ambiguous. With 2 bases removed from V and 0 bases from J, the gap between germline ends came to 4 bases. CDR1 and CDR2 (germline): SEHNR, FQNEAQ (reference sequence). The CDR3 has 14 residues.